The sequence of this TCR beta chain was determined in a study of blood T cell repertoires in COVID-19. The germline CDR1 and CDR2 sequences are MDHEN and SYDVKM. The CDR3 has 14 amino acids. V was pared by 6 bases and J by 1 base, with 13 bases between. TCRdb keeps only in-frame clones here, not all; method: immunoSEQ multiplex PCR. The profile covers 200,000 or so clones, with 65% to 85% appearing a single time and approximately 2.9% taken by the ten largest. The sample taken for sequencing was peripheral blood. The chain combines TRBV28 with TRBJ2-7; D call uncertain. This TCR was recovered from a woman aged 25-40 years who had recovered from COVID-19. As DNA, the CDR3 is TGTGCCAGCAGCCTATCCGTCGGGTCCTACGAGCAGTACTTC. Amino acids: CASSLSVGSYEQYF.